These T cell receptor beta chains were read from a single sample in a study of human T cells and chemical hapten exposure. TCRdb reprocessed the RACE reads via MiXCR and lists one record per CDR3 protein. The sample records some 84,000 distinct CDR3 sequences, about 9% being singletons. The input for sequencing was whole blood, taken in connection with sensitization to the hapten diphenylcyclopropenone (DPC). These receptors originate from a man aged 40-50 years with alopecia areata. Some clones in this sample may be carry-over from other donors' samples. Each CDR3 is given with its conserved first and last residue. D genes are given only for firm matches. Clone size is given for some rows only: seen once, a few or many times, or a class if the clone is expanded.

NA	NA	TRBJ2-3	TRBV3-1	TGTGCCAGCAGCCAAGATCTTGGGGGGTTAGGGCCTACTAGCACAGATACGCAGTATTTT	CASSQDLGGLGPTSTDTQYF
many	NA	TRBJ2-3	TRBV15	TGTGCCACCAGCGCGCGAAAGACAGTCCGCACAGATACGCAGTATTTT	CATSARKTVRTDTQYF
many	NA	TRBJ2-7	TRBV14	TGTGCCAGCAGCCAAGATCCGGGGCGCGAGCAGTACTTC	CASSQDPGREQYF
once	NA	TRBJ2-1	TRBV4-2	TGTGCCAGCAGCCGCCCTCACGGCCCGTCTCCCCGATCTGAGCAGTTCTTC	CASSRPHGPSPRSEQFF
few	TRBD1	TRBJ1-5	TRBV6-1	TGTGCCAGCAGTGCGGCGACAGGGGATTATCAGCCCCAGCATTTT	CASSAATGDYQPQHF
many	NA	TRBJ2-5	TRBV10-3	TGTGCCATCAGTGAGTGGGAGACCCAGTACTTC	CAISEWETQYF
NA	TRBD2	TRBJ2-1	TRBV6-1	TGTGCCAGTCCCGAAGAGCGGGAGTCGGCTGAGCAGTTCTTC	CASPEERESAEQFF
NA	TRBD1	TRBJ2-3	TRBV7-9	TGTGCCAGCAGCGCCGGGACAGCCACAGATACGCGGTATTTT	CASSAGTATDTRYF
many	NA	TRBJ2-4	TRBV20-1	TGCAGTGCTAGATCCCATCGACAGGACCTAGCCAAAAACATTCAGTACTTC	CSARSHRQDLAKNIQYF
NA	TRBD1	TRBJ2-3	TRBV28	TGTGCCAGCAGCCCGCCCAGGGGGCGAAAACTTACAGATACGCAGTATTTT	CASSPPRGRKLTDTQYF
many	NA	TRBJ2-1	TRBV5-1	TGCGCCAGCAGCTTGCAGGCAAGTAACTCCTACAATGAGCAGTTCTTC	CASSLQASNSYNEQFF
many	NA	TRBJ2-3	TRBV29-1	TGCAGCGTTGAAGACGGGAGATCTGATACGCAGTATTTT	CSVEDGRSDTQYF
many	NA	TRBJ1-1	TRBV2	TGTGCCAGCAGTCGGCAGATGAACACTGAAGCTTTCTTT	CASSRQMNTEAFF
few	TRBD1	TRBJ2-5	TRBV19	TGTGCCAGTAGTACAGGGACAGGGTGGGAGACCCAGTACTTC	CASSTGTGWETQYF
many	TRBD2	TRBJ2-2	TRBV20-1	TGCAGTGCTAGAGTCCCTAGCGGAAACACCGGGGAGCTGTTTTTT	CSARVPSGNTGELFF
few	NA	TRBJ1-5	TRBV18	TGTGCCAGCTCACCGCAGGGGCTGGGCAATCAGCCCCAGCATTTT	CASSPQGLGNQPQHF
NA	NA	TRBJ2-3	TRBV13	TGTGCCAGCAGCTCGACCTCTTCAGATACGCAGTATTTT	CASSSTSSDTQYF
many	TRBD2	TRBJ2-3	TRBV28	TGTGCCAGCAGTTTACTCGGGCGGGAGTGGGAAGGAGATACGCAGTATTTT	CASSLLGREWEGDTQYF
NA	TRBD1	TRBJ1-4	TRBV11-2	TGTGCCAGCAGCACGACAGGGGTTGCAACTAATGAAAAACTGTTTTTT	CASSTTGVATNEKLFF
few	NA	TRBJ2-3	TRBV12-3/TRBV12-4	TGTGCCAGCAGTTTGAGGCAGCGCACAGATACGCAGTATTTT	CASSLRQRTDTQYF
NA	NA	TRBJ2-5	TRBV9	TGTGCCAGCAGCGCCTCCGGGACCTTCCGAGAGACCCAGTACTTC	CASSASGTFRETQYF
few	NA	TRBJ2-1	TRBV5-1	TGCGCCAGCAGCTTGGATATGGCCAGGGTCCTCACCAATGAGCAGTTCTTC	CASSLDMARVLTNEQFF
many	TRBD1	TRBJ2-1	TRBV29-1	TGCAGCGTCCGGGACAGTTCCTACAATGAGCAGTTCTTC	CSVRDSSYNEQFF
few	NA	TRBJ2-3	TRBV9	TGTGCCAGCAGCGTCTCGGTAGGCGGGAGAGGGGGTACGGATACGCAGTATTTT	CASSVSVGGRGGTDTQYF
few	TRBD2	TRBJ2-6	TRBV5-4	TGTGCCATGGCGGGGGGTAGCTCTGGGGCCAACGTCCTGACTTTC	CAMAGGSSGANVLTF
NA	NA	TRBJ1-6	TRBV6-5	TGTGCCAGCAGTTACAGAAGGGGCGATTCACCCCTCCACTTT	CASSYRRGDSPLHF
few	NA	TRBJ1-2	TRBV29-1	TGCAGCGTTCGGAGGAGGGGACTAGGCTACACCTTC	CSVRRRGLGYTF
NA	NA	TRBJ1-3	TRBV14	TGTGCCAGCAGCCAAGTACAAAGCTCTGGAAACACCATATATTTT	CASSQVQSSGNTIYF
NA	NA	TRBJ2-3	TRBV20-1	TGCAGTGCGAGCGGCACCTCTTCCGGCACAGATACGCAGTATTTT	CSASGTSSGTDTQYF
many	NA	TRBJ2-1	TRBV28	TGTGCCAGCGAAGGGGCGGGATTTTACAATGAGCAGTTCTTC	CASEGAGFYNEQFF
many	NA	TRBJ2-2	TRBV6-5	TGTGCCAGCAGTCTCTTCGGGACCGGCGGCGGGGAGCTGTTTTTT	CASSLFGTGGGELFF
NA	TRBD2	TRBJ2-3	TRBV5-1	TGCGCCAGCGGCAAGCTGGGACTAGGCCCCGATACGCAGTATTTT	CASGKLGLGPDTQYF
NA	TRBD2	TRBJ2-3	TRBV6-5	TGTGCCAGCAGTTACTCGCGGGAGATAGATACGCAGTATTTT	CASSYSREIDTQYF
NA	NA	TRBJ1-4	TRBV19	TGTGCCAGTAGTATCGGGCCCGATGAAAAACTGTTTTTT	CASSIGPDEKLFF
few	NA	TRBJ2-7	TRBV19	TGTGCCAGTAAGGGAACGGAGTACTTC	CASKGTEYF
NA	TRBD2	TRBJ2-5	TRBV5-1	TGCGCCAGCAGCTTGGCTAGCGGGAATATAGAGACCCAGTACTTC	CASSLASGNIETQYF
NA	TRBD1	TRBJ2-7	TRBV20-1	TGCAGTAAAGCGGACAGGGCGAGGGGGGTCTACGAGCAGTACTTC	CSKADRARGVYEQYF
many	NA	TRBJ2-7	TRBV11-1	TGTGCCAGCAGCACAGGACAGCGCCAGCAGTACTTC	CASSTGQRQQYF
NA	TRBD2	TRBJ2-1	TRBV11-2	TGTGCCAGCAGCTTAGAAGGGACTAGCGGGAGCAACGAGCAGTTCTTC	CASSLEGTSGSNEQFF
NA	NA	TRBJ2-3	TRBV12-3/TRBV12-4	TGTGCCAGCAGTAGTGCTAGCACAGATACGCAGTATTTT	CASSSASTDTQYF
many	NA	TRBJ1-5	TRBV5-6	TGTGCCAGCAGCTTCCAAGGAGTACAGCCCCAGCATTTT	CASSFQGVQPQHF
few	TRBD1	TRBJ1-2	TRBV12-3/TRBV12-4	TGTGCCAGCAGCATTGGGACAGGGGTATATGGCTACACCTTC	CASSIGTGVYGYTF
NA	TRBD1	TRBJ1-2	TRBV20-1	TGCAGTGCTAGGAAGCCGGACAGGGACTATGGCTACACCTTC	CSARKPDRDYGYTF
NA	NA	TRBJ2-1	TRBV28	TGTGCCAGCAGTTTATTTCCCGGCGCCTCCTACAATGAGCAGTTCTTC	CASSLFPGASYNEQFF
NA	NA	TRBJ2-3	TRBV20-1	TGCAGTGCTCATCGACAGGGGAGGGCAGATACGCAGTATTTT	CSAHRQGRADTQYF
few	TRBD1	TRBJ1-2	TRBV29-1	TGCAGCAGCGGACAGGGGGATAACTATGGCTACACCTTC	CSSGQGDNYGYTF
NA	TRBD2	TRBJ2-3	TRBV10-3	TGTGCCATCAGCGAGAGCGGGATAGGTACAGATACGCAGTATTTT	CAISESGIGTDTQYF
NA	NA	TRBJ2-7	TRBV7-2	TGTGCCAGCAGCTCTACCCTCGCCAGCGGCTACGAGCAGTACTTC	CASSSTLASGYEQYF
few	TRBD2	TRBJ2-3	TRBV12-3/TRBV12-4	TGTGCCAGCAGTGCCCCTAGCGGGAGAAGGGCAGATACGCAGTATTTT	CASSAPSGRRADTQYF
few	NA	TRBJ2-3	TRBV27	TGTGCCAGCACATCTAGCGCCACAGATACGCAGTATTTT	CASTSSATDTQYF
many	TRBD1	TRBJ2-3	TRBV5-1	TGCGCCAGCCAGCGGACAGGGCTAGTGACAGATACGCAGTATTTT	CASQRTGLVTDTQYF
many	NA	TRBJ1-2	TRBV20-1	TGCAGTGCTAGACCGACAGAAAAAGCGAATACCTATGGCTACACCTTC	CSARPTEKANTYGYTF
few	NA	TRBJ2-1	TRBV9	TGTGCCAGCAGCGTAGAACTGTCCAATGAGCAGTTCTTC	CASSVELSNEQFF
many	TRBD1	TRBJ1-1	TRBV5-1	TGCGCCAGCAGCTTGGAGGTGACAGGGTTTGAAGCTTTCTTT	CASSLEVTGFEAFF